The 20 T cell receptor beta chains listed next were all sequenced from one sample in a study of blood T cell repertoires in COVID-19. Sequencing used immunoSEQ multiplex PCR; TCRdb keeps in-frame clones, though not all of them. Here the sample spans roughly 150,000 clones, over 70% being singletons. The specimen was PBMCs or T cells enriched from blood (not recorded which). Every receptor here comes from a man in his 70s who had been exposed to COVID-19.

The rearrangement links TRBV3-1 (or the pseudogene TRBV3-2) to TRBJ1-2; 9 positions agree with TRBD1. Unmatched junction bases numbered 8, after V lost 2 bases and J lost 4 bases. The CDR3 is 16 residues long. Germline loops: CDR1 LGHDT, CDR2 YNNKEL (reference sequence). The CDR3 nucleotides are TGTGCCAGCAGCCAACGAGGGACAGGGAGGATCTATGGCTACACCTTC. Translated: CASSQRGTGRIYGYTF.

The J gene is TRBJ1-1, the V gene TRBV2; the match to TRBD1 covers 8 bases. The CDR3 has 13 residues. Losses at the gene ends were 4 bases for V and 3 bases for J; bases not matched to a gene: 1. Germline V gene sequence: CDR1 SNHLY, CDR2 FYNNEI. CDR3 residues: CASSATGDTEAFF. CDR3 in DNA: TGTGCCAGCAGTGCGACAGGGGACACTGAAGCTTTCTTT.

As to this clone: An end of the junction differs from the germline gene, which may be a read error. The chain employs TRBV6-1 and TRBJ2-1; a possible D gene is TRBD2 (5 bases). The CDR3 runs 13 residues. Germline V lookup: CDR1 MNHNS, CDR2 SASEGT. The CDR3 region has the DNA TGTGCCAGCAGGGAAGTAAGGGCGGGTGAGCAGTTCTTC. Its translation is CASREVRAGEQFF.

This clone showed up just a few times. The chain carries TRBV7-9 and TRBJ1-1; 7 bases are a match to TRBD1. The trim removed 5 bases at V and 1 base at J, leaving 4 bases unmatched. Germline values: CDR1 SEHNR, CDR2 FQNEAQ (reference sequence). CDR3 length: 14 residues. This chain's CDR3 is CASSRGGQNTEAFF. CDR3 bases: TGTGCCAGCAGCCGAGGGGGCCAGAACACTGAAGCTTTCTTT.

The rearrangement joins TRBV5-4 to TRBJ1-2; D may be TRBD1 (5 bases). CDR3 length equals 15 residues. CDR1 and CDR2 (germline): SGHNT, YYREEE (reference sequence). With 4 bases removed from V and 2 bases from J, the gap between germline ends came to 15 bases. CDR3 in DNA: TGTGCCAGCAGCCCCAAAGCTCAGGGAAACTATGGCTACACCTTC. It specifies CASSPKAQGNYGYTF.

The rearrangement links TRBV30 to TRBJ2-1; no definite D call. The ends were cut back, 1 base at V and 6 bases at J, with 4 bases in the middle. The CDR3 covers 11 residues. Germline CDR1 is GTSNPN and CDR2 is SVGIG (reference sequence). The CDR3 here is CAWSARNEQFF. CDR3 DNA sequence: TGTGCCTGGAGTGCTCGCAATGAGCAGTTCTTC.

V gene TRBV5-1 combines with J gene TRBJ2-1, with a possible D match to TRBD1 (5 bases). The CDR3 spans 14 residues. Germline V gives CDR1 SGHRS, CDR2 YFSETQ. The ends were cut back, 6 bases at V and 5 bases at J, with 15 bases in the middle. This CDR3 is CASTRTPGHNEQFF. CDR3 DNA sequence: TGCGCCAGCACCCGGACACCTGGCCACAATGAGCAGTTCTTC. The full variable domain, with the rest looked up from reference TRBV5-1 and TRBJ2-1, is KAGVTQTPRYLIKTRGQQVTLSCSPISGHRSVSWYQQTPGQGLQFLFEYFSETQRNKGNFPGRFSGRQFSNSRSEMNVSTLELGDSALYLCASTRTPGHNEQFFGPGTRLTVL.

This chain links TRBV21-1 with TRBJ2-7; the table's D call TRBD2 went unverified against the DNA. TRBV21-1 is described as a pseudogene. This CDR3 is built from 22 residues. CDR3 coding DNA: TGTGCCAGCAGCCCGCTCTCTACAGGTCAAGGCGCCAGCGGGAGTTCTCCTTACGAGCAGTACTTC. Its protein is CASSPLSTGQGASGSSPYEQYF.

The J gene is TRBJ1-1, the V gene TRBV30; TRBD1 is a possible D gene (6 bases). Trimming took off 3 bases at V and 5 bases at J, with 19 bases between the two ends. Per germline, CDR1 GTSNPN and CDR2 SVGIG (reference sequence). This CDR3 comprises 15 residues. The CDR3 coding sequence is TGTGCCTGGAGGCCGGGGGGGGCGCGTCGAACTGAAGCTTTCTTT. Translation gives CAWRPGGARRTEAFF.

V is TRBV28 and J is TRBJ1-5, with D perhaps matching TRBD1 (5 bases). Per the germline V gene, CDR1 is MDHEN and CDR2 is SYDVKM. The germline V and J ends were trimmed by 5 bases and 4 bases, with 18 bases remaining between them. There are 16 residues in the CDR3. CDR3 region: CASSLMSGRTNQPQHF. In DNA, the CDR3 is TGTGCCAGCAGTCTAATGTCAGGACGGACAAATCAGCCCCAGCATTTT.

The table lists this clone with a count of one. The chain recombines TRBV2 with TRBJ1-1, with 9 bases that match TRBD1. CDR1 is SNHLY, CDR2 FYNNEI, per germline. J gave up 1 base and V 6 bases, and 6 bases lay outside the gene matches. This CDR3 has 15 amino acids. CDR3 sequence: CASSSPGQGNTEAFF. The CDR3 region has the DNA TGTGCCAGCAGCTCACCGGGACAGGGGAACACTGAAGCTTTCTTT.

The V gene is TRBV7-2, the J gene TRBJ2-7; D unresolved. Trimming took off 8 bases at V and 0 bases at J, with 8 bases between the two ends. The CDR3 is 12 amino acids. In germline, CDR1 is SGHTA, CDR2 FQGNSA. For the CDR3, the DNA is TGTGCCAGCCGCGGCGTCTCCTACGAGCAGTACTTC. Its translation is CASRGVSYEQYF. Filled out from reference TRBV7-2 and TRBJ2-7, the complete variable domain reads GAGVSQSPSNKVTEKGKDVELRCDPISGHTALYWYRQSLGQGLEFLIYFQGNSAPDKSGLPSDRFSAERTGGSVSTLTIQRTQQEDSAVYLCASRGVSYEQYFGPGTRLTVT.

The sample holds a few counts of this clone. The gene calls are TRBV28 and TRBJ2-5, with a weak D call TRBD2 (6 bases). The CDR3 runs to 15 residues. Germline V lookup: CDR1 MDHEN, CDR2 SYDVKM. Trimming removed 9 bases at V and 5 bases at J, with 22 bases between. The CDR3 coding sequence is TGTGCCAGTTCCCGCGGCGGCGGGGTTGGTGAGACCCAGTACTTC. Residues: CASSRGGGVGETQYF.

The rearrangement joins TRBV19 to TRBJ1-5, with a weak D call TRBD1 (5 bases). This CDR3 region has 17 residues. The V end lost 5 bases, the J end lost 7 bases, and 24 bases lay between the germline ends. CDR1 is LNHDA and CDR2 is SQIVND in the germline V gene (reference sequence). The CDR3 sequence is CASSLGASGSLRQPQHF. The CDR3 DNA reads TGTGCCAGTAGTCTAGGGGCCTCGGGGAGCTTGAGGCAGCCCCAGCATTTT.

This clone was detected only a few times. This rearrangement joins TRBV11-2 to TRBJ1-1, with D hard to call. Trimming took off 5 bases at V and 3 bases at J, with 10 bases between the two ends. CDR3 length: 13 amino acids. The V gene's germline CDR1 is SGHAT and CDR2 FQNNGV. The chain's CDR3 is CASSPTADTEAFF. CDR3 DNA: TGTGCCAGCAGCCCGACCGCGGACACTGAAGCTTTCTTT.

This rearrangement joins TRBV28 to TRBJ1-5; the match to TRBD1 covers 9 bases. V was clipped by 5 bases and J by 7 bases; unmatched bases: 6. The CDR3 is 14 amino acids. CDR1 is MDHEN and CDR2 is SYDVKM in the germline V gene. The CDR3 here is CASSPGQGSQPQHF. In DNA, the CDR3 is TGTGCCAGCAGTCCGGGACAGGGCAGCCAGCCCCAGCATTTT.

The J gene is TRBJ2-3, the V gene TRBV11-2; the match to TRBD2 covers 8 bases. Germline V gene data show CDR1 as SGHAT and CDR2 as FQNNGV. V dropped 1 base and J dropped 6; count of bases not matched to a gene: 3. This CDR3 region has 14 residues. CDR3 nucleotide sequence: TGTGCCAGCAGCTTAGCGGGGGGGTCTGATACGCAGTATTTT. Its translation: CASSLAGGSDTQYF.

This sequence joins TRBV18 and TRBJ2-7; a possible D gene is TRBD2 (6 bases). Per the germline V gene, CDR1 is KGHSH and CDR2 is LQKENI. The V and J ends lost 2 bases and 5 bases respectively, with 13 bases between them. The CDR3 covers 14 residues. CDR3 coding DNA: TGTGCCAGCTCACCAACCCCCGGAGGGCACGAGCAGTACTTC. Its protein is CASSPTPGGHEQYF.

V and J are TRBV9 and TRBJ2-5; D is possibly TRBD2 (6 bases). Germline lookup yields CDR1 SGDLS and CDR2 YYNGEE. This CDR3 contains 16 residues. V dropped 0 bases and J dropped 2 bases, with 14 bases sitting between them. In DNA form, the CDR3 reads TGTGCCAGCAGCGTAGTTGGTAGCGGTTTTCAAGAGACCCAGTACTTC. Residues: CASSVVGSGFQETQYF.

The CDR3 DNA reads as TGTGCCAGTAGTCGTAAAGACATTAATACGCAGTATTTT. Translated: CASSRKDINTQYF. The chain recombines TRBV19 with TRBJ2-3; no reliable D call. CDR1 is LNHDA and CDR2 is SQIVND in the germline V gene (reference sequence). V shed 5 bases and J shed 7 bases, with 13 bases lying between them. CDR3 length equals 13 residues.